The 26 T cell receptor beta chains below come from one sample, sequenced in a study of cytomegalovirus exposure and HLA in healthy donors. PCR amplification relied on 60 Vbeta primers (plus 13 Jbeta primers). The protocol was immunoSEQ multiplex PCR, while the TCRdb copy is restricted to in-frame clones and leaves out a portion. This table holds about 150,000 clones, approximately 68% found once. What was sequenced was PBMCs. These receptors all stem from a man aged 40-49 years in good health and CMV-seronegative.

This rearrangement joins TRBV19 to TRBJ2-7; the match to TRBD1 covers 8 bases. The germline CDR1 and CDR2 sequences are LNHDA and SQIVND (reference sequence). V lost 4 bases, J lost 5 bases, and 19 bases stayed unmatched. The length of the CDR3 is 18 residues. The CDR3 bases are TGTGCCAGTAGTAGCGAACAGGGGGGTCTCTACCCCTACGACGAGCAGTACTTC. Protein product: CASSSEQGGLYPYDEQYF.

The chain recombines TRBV2 with TRBJ2-2; maybe TRBD1 (5 bases). Germline values: CDR1 SNHLY, CDR2 FYNNEI. This CDR3 has 14 residues. Trimming left V 7 bases short and J 2 bases short, with 11 bases between. CDR3 in DNA: TGTGCCAGCATTGGGGCATTTAACACCGGGGAGCTGTTTTTT. Residues: CASIGAFNTGELFF.

The CDR3 is CASSVASGVSYEQYF. As DNA, the CDR3 is TGTGCCAGCAGCGTAGCTAGCGGGGTCTCCTACGAGCAGTACTTC. The rearrangement uses TRBV9 and TRBJ2-7, with 9 bases lining up with TRBD2. V lost 0 bases to trimming and J lost 0 bases; unmatched junction nucleotides: 1. Germline V CDR1 and CDR2: SGDLS, YYNGEE. This CDR3 contains 15 residues. Complete variable domain (other parts from reference TRBV9 and TRBJ2-7): DSGVTQTPKHLITATGQRVTLRCSPRSGDLSVYWYQQSLDQGLQFLIQYYNGEERAKGNILERFSAQQFPDLHSELNLSSLELGDSALYFCASSVASGVSYEQYFGPGTRLTVT.

With respect to this clone: Other DNA sequences within the sample encode an identical CDR3. V usage is TRBV5-1 and J usage is TRBJ2-7, with 8 bases matching TRBD1. With 4 bases clipped from V and 2 bases from J, the junction kept 5 bases outside the gene matches. The CDR3 extends over 14 amino acids. Germline V gives CDR1 SGHRS, CDR2 YFSETQ. CDR3 coding DNA: TGCGCCAGCAGCCCTCGACAGGGGCCCTACGAGCAGTACTTC. Amino acids: CASSPRQGPYEQYF.

This chain joins TRBV19 and TRBJ2-6, with D perhaps TRBD1 (5 bases). The CDR3 runs 15 residues. The V gene's germline CDR1 is LNHDA and CDR2 SQIVND (reference sequence). The ends were cut back, 5 bases at V and 5 bases at J, with 13 bases in the middle. The CDR3 nucleotides are TGTGCCAGTAGTGTACAGGTGGAACGGGCCAACGTCCTGACTTTC. It encodes CASSVQVERANVLTF. Based on the CDR3 plus reference TRBV19 and TRBJ2-6, the full variable domain is DGGITQSPKYLFRKEGQNVTLSCEQNLNHDAMYWYRQDPGQGLRLIYYSQIVNDFQKGDIAEGYSVSREKKESFPLTVTSAQKNPTAFYLCASSVQVERANVLTFGAGSRLTVL.

This clone was found a few times. The CDR3 protein is CASSSRGGNNEQFF. The CDR3 nucleotides read TGTGCCAGCAGCTCGCGGGGGGGTAACAATGAGCAGTTCTTC. The chain employs TRBV6-1 and TRBJ2-1; 9 bases fit TRBD2. CDR1 MNHNS and CDR2 SASEGT come from the germline V gene. The CDR3 sequence is 14 residues long. The ends lost 6 bases at V and 5 bases at J; junction bases unmatched: 5.

This clone was recorded once. The V and J genes are TRBV6-6 and TRBJ1-2; TRBD1 matches at 8 bases. The V gene end was trimmed by 5 bases and the J gene end by 6 bases; junction bases not matched to a gene: 5. Germline CDR1 reads MNHNY; CDR2 reads SVGAGI (reference sequence). This CDR3 region has 13 residues. The CDR3 DNA reads TGTGCCAGCAGTACAACAGGGGGAGATGGCTACACCTTC. This encodes CASSTTGGDGYTF.

The chain combines TRBV5-1 with TRBJ1-2; D is ambiguous. Trimming took off 4 bases at V and 8 bases at J, with 12 bases between the two ends. The germline V gene encodes CDR1 SGHRS and CDR2 YFSETQ. CDR3 length: 12 amino acids. The CDR3 coding sequence is TGCGCCAGCAGCGGAGGAGGGAAAGGCTACACCTTC. It yields the protein CASSGGGKGYTF.

The rearrangement joins TRBV4-1 to TRBJ1-2; D gene uncertain. The CDR3 length is 12 residues. Germline CDR1 reads MGHRA; CDR2 reads YSYEKL. V lost 0 bases, J lost 4 bases, and 3 bases lay in between. The CDR3 protein is CASSQDRYGYTF. The DNA of the CDR3 is TGCGCCAGCAGCCAAGATCGCTATGGCTACACCTTC.

This clone has only a few counts. This chain links TRBV5-6 with TRBJ2-7; 10 bases agree with TRBD1. Losses at the gene ends were 5 bases for V and 6 bases for J; bases not matched to a gene: 8. Germline V gene lookup returns CDR1 SGHDT and CDR2 YYEEEE. This CDR3 has 14 residues. In DNA form, the CDR3 reads TGTGCCAGCAGGACCGCGGGACAGGGGCGCGAGCAGTACTTC. Its protein product is CASRTAGQGREQYF.

The chain links TRBV5-1 to TRBJ2-7; tentatively, D is TRBD2 (6 bases). The V end was cut by 2 bases, the J end by 6 bases, with 18 bases between. The CDR3 length is 15 residues. CDR1 SGHRS and CDR2 YFSETQ come from the germline V gene. The CDR3: CASSLIGSNPSEQYF. CDR3 DNA sequence: TGCGCCAGCAGCTTAATCGGGAGTAATCCGAGCGAGCAGTACTTC. The full variable domain, completed using reference TRBV5-1 and TRBJ2-7, is KAGVTQTPRYLIKTRGQQVTLSCSPISGHRSVSWYQQTPGQGLQFLFEYFSETQRNKGNFPGRFSGRQFSNSRSEMNVSTLELGDSALYLCASSLIGSNPSEQYFGPGTRLTVT.

The V call is TRBV15, the J call TRBJ2-5; tentatively, D is TRBD2 (6 bases). Germline V gene sequence: CDR1 LNHNV, CDR2 YYDKDF (reference sequence). CDR3 length equals 16 residues. Trimming left V 4 bases short and J 5 bases short, with 20 bases between. CDR3 in amino acids: CATSTGDLKRVETQYF. CDR3 bases: TGTGCCACCAGCACGGGGGATCTGAAACGGGTCGAGACCCAGTACTTC.

This clone was observed a handful of times. The V call is TRBV29-1, the J call TRBJ2-4, with 8 bases aligning to TRBD1. V shed 6 bases, J shed 0 bases, and the junction held 10 bases outside the gene matches. Looked up from germline, CDR1 is SQVTM and CDR2 is ANQGSEA. CDR3 size: 16 residues. CDR3 sequence: CSVMGQDKLAKNIQYF. CDR3 DNA: TGCAGCGTCATGGGACAGGACAAACTAGCCAAAAACATTCAGTACTTC.

The chain carries TRBV7-2 and TRBJ2-7; no definite D call. Germline V CDR1 and CDR2: SGHTA, FQGNSA. V was pared by 4 bases and J by 4 bases, with 8 bases between. CDR3 size: 12 residues. The CDR3 sequence: CASSSLGYEQYF. The CDR3 region has the DNA TGTGCCAGCAGCTCGCTAGGTTACGAGCAGTACTTC.

The chain has TRBV29-1 and TRBJ2-1; D is perhaps TRBD1 (6 bases). The CDR3 is 16 amino acids. The V gene's germline CDR1 is SQVTM and CDR2 ANQGSEA. With 5 bases removed from V and 4 bases from J, the gap between germline ends came to 21 bases. CDR3 nucleotides: TGCAGCGTTCTCCGTACCGGGACACCAAAATACAATGAGCAGTTCTTC. Its protein product is CSVLRTGTPKYNEQFF.

V usage is TRBV5-1 and J usage is TRBJ2-5, with TRBD2 matching 7 bases. This CDR3 region has 14 residues. CDR1 and CDR2 from the germline V gene are SGHRS and YFSETQ. V was pared by 6 bases and J by 5 bases, with 10 bases of the junction left unmatched. DNA of the CDR3: TGCGCCAGCACCAACTCGGGGGGTGGGGAGACCCAGTACTTC. This codes for CASTNSGGGETQYF. Filled out from reference TRBV5-1 and TRBJ2-5, the complete variable domain reads KAGVTQTPRYLIKTRGQQVTLSCSPISGHRSVSWYQQTPGQGLQFLFEYFSETQRNKGNFPGRFSGRQFSNSRSEMNVSTLELGDSALYLCASTNSGGGETQYFGPGTRLLVL.

The table lists this clone with a count of one. V and J are TRBV30 and TRBJ2-7; D gene uncertain. The CDR3 is made up of 12 amino acids. The V gene lost 2 bases and the J gene lost 4 bases, with 9 bases spanning the gap. Germline V CDR1 and CDR2: GTSNPN, SVGIG (reference sequence). As DNA, the CDR3 is TGTGCCTGGAGTAATCTTCCTTACGAGCAGTACTTC. Its translation: CAWSNLPYEQYF.

The chain joins TRBV10-2 to TRBJ2-7; the match to TRBD2 covers 10 bases. Germline CDR1 is WSHSY and CDR2 is SAAADI. This CDR3 contains 16 residues. The ends lost 6 bases at V and 4 bases at J; junction bases unmatched: 12. The DNA of the CDR3 is TGCGCCAGCAGAGAAAGCGGGGGGGTCCTCGGGTACGAGCAGTACTTC. Translation: CASRESGGVLGYEQYF.

The rearrangement uses TRBV6-1 and TRBJ2-5; D may be TRBD1 (5 bases). The V end was cut by 3 bases, the J end by 4 bases, with 15 bases between. The CDR3 is 15 residues long. The V gene's germline CDR1 is MNHNS and CDR2 SASEGT. The CDR3 coding sequence is TGTGCCAGCAGTGATTGGATCAGGGTGAGAGAGACCCAGTACTTC. This sequence encodes CASSDWIRVRETQYF.

The chain has TRBV4-1 and TRBJ2-5; 11 bases align to TRBD2. The CDR3 has 15 residues. The V gene end was trimmed by 1 base and the J gene end by 4 bases; junction bases not matched to a gene: 2. CDR1 is MGHRA and CDR2 is YSYEKL in the germline V gene. The CDR3: CASSQVGLAAETQYF. CDR3 bases: TGCGCCAGCAGCCAAGTGGGACTAGCGGCAGAGACCCAGTACTTC.

V is TRBV13 and J is TRBJ1-4, with D tentatively TRBD1 (5 bases). The CDR3 sequence is 15 residues long. Germline lookup yields CDR1 PRHDT and CDR2 FYEKMQ (reference sequence). Trimming cost V 3 bases and J 9 bases, with 17 bases left between them. CDR3 bases: TGTGCCAGCAGCTTTTTCCACGGGGGGGATAAAAAACTGTTTTTT. As protein: CASSFFHGGDKKLFF.

The gene calls are TRBV4-1 and TRBJ2-7, with a possible D match to TRBD2 (6 bases). This CDR3 region has 13 residues. V lost 3 bases, J lost 5 bases, and 11 bases lay in between. Germline V CDR1 and CDR2: MGHRA, YSYEKL. The CDR3 loop reads CASSHGWEDEQYF. The CDR3 coding sequence is TGCGCCAGCAGCCACGGATGGGAGGACGAGCAGTACTTC.

The chain is built from TRBV7-9 and TRBJ2-5, with D tentatively TRBD1 (5 bases). The CDR3 is 12 amino acids. Trimming left V 2 bases short and J 6 bases short, with 7 bases between. The germline gives CDR1 SEHNR, CDR2 FQNEAQ (reference sequence). The CDR3 DNA is TGTGCCAGCAGCTTAAGGGGAAAGACCCAGTACTTC. The encoded protein is CASSLRGKTQYF. The full variable domain, with the rest looked up from reference TRBV7-9 and TRBJ2-5, is DTGVSQNPRHKITKRGQNVTFRCDPISEHNRLYWYRQTLGQGPEFLTYFQNEAQLEKSRLLSDRFSAERPKGSFSTLEIQRTEQGDSAMYLCASSLRGKTQYFGPGTRLLVL.

This clone was observed a few times. The chain joins TRBV6-5 to TRBJ2-7; possible D gene TRBD2, 6 bases. Per germline, CDR1 MNHEY and CDR2 SVGAGI. This CDR3 is built from 14 residues. V was shortened by 0 bases and J by 3 bases, with 9 bases between the two germline ends. CDR3 in DNA: TGTGCCAGCAGTTACTCGGAGGGATACTACGAGCAGTACTTC. Its protein is CASSYSEGYYEQYF.

The chain is built from TRBV6-5 and TRBJ2-7, with 11 bases matching TRBD2. The CDR3 totals 14 residues. Losses at the gene ends were 6 bases for V and 5 bases for J; bases not matched to a gene: 6. CDR1 and CDR2 (germline): MNHEY, SVGAGI. In DNA form, the CDR3 reads TGTGCCAGCAGCCTGACTAGCGGGATCCACGAGCAGTACTTC. Amino acids: CASSLTSGIHEQYF.

There are a few counts of this clone. The chain uses TRBV13 and TRBJ1-4, with 8 bases matching TRBD1. The CDR3 has 18 residues. Per the germline V gene, CDR1 is PRHDT and CDR2 is FYEKMQ (reference sequence). J lost 3 bases, V lost 5 bases, and 14 bases had no gene match. In DNA, the CDR3 is TGTGCCAGCAGCCCCCGTCGACAGGGGATAAGAGCTAATGAAAAACTGTTTTTT. Residues: CASSPRRQGIRANEKLFF.